What follows are 8 T cell receptor beta chains derived from one specimen sequenced in a study of graft-versus-host responses after intestinal transplantation. Profiling relied on immunoSEQ multiplex PCR, and the TCRdb table lists in-frame clones only, not all of them. The table records about 47,000 clones, roughly 96% of them present only once. Their cognate antigens are unknown. Sequenced here: unstimulated CD8+ T cells sorted from spleen or lymph node cells, sampled before transplant. The receptor source for this set is a human donor who was the organ donor for an intestinal transplant.

This sequence joins TRBV5-1 and TRBJ1-2; the D gene is possibly TRBD1 (6 bases). Deletions cut 0 bases from V and 0 bases from J, with 18 bases between. The CDR3 runs 18 residues. The germline V gene encodes CDR1 SGHRS and CDR2 YFSETQ. The CDR3 loop is CASSLVTAGDLTNYGYTF. CDR3 DNA sequence: TGCGCCAGCAGCTTGGTTACCGCAGGGGACCTAACTAACTATGGCTACACCTTC.

The chain uses TRBV27 and TRBJ2-5; D is unclear. Trimming stripped 0 bases from V and 3 bases from J, with 8 bases between. This CDR3 has 14 amino acids. In germline, CDR1 is MNHEY, CDR2 SMNVEV (reference sequence). The CDR3 here is CASSLSSGEETQYF. The CDR3 DNA is TGTGCCAGCAGTTTATCGTCAGGTGAAGAGACCCAGTACTTC.

As concerns this clone: This same CDR3 is encoded by further DNA sequences in the sample. The chain combines TRBV28 with TRBJ1-1; tentatively, D is TRBD1 (6 bases). CDR1 and CDR2 (germline): MDHEN, SYDVKM. The CDR3 extends over 11 amino acids. V shed 6 bases and J shed 8 bases, with 10 bases lying between them. The CDR3 sequence is CASRTGTEAFF. CDR3 coding DNA: TGTGCCAGCAGGACCGGGACAGAAGCTTTCTTT.

This clone was seen once. The genes are TRBV27 and TRBJ2-7, with 7 bases that match TRBD1. This CDR3 comprises 16 residues. Germline loops: CDR1 MNHEY, CDR2 SMNVEV (reference sequence). V shed 5 bases, J shed 0 bases, and the junction held 10 bases outside the gene matches. For the CDR3, the DNA is TGTGCCAGCAGTCCCTCCTCGGGACAGAGCTCCTACGAGCAGTACTTC. As protein: CASSPSSGQSSYEQYF.

This clone was detected only once. The chain carries TRBV27 and TRBJ1-4; possibly TRBD1 for D (6 bases). The CDR3 is 14 amino acids. Germline V gene data show CDR1 as MNHEY and CDR2 as SMNVEV (reference sequence). V was cut by 7 bases and J by 0 bases, with 9 bases left in between. The CDR3: CASKGGTTNEKLFF. CDR3 nucleotides: TGTGCCAGCAAGGGGGGCACAACTAATGAAAAACTGTTTTTT.

The CDR3 DNA reads as TGTGCCAGCAGTTTCAGCGGGGCCGTCGGGCAGTTCTTC. Amino acid sequence: CASSFSGAVGQFF. The J gene is TRBJ2-1, the V gene TRBV27; 7 positions agree with TRBD2. The CDR3 spans 13 residues. Germline CDR1 and CDR2: MNHEY and SMNVEV (reference sequence). Trimming cost V 3 bases and J 12 bases; bases outside gene matches: 8.

The chain carries TRBV21-1 and TRBJ2-2; the DNA was not compared with TRBD2, the D call given in the table. TRBV21-1 constitutes a pseudogene. There are 16 residues in the CDR3. CDR3 loop: CASSKDREPQTGELFF. CDR3 in DNA: TGTGCCAGCAGCAAAGATCGAGAGCCTCAAACCGGGGAGCTGTTTTTT.

The rearrangement joins TRBV27 to TRBJ2-3; either TRBD1 or TRBD2 may supply D (5 bases each). The germline V and J ends were trimmed by 9 bases and 2 bases, with 18 bases remaining between them. Germline V gives CDR1 MNHEY, CDR2 SMNVEV (reference sequence). The CDR3 is 15 amino acids. Written as DNA, the CDR3 is TGTGCCAGTACGTGGGGGATTAGTTCCACAGATACGCAGTATTTT. It is translated as CASTWGISSTDTQYF.